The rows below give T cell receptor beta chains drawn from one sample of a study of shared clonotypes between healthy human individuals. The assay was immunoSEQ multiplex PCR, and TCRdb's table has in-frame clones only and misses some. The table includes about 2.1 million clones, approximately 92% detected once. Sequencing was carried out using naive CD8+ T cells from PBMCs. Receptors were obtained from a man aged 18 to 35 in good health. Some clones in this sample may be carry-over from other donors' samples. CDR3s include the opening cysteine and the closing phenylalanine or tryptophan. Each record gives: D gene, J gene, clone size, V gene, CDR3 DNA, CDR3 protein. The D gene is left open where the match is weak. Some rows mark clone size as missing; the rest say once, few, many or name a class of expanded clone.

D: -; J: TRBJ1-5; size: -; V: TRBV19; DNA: TGTGCCAGTAGTAATCATCAGCCCCAGCATTTT; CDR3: CASSNHQPQHF
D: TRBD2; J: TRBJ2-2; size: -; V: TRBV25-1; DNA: TGTGCCAGCAGTGAAATAGAAGCGGGAGCATACACCGGGGAGCTGTTTTTT; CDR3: CASSEIEAGAYTGELFF
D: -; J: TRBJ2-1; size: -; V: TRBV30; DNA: TGTGCCTGGAGCGGCCTAGGGGTTAGCTCCTACAATGAGCAGTTCTTC; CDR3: CAWSGLGVSSYNEQFF
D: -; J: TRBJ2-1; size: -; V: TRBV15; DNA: TGTGCCACCAGCAGAGTCCCGGACTGGGCCTACAATGAGCAGTTCTTC; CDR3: CATSRVPDWAYNEQFF
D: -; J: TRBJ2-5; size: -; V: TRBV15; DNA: TGTGCCACCAGCACGGCGATACAAGAGACCCAGTACTTC; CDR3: CATSTAIQETQYF
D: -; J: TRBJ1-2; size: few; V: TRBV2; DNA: TGTGCCAGCAGTCCGCCCAGGGCCTATGGCTACACCTTC; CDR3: CASSPPRAYGYTF
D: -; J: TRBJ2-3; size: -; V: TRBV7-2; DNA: TGTGCCAGCAGCCCCGGCCCGGGGTCGTATACGCAGTATTTT; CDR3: CASSPGPGSYTQYF
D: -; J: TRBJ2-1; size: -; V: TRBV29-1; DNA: TGCAGCGTTGGGCAGGGCTATGAGCAGTTCTTC; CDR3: CSVGQGYEQFF
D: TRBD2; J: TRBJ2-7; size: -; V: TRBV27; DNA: TGTGCCAGCAGCGTTGGGACTAGTGGAGGCGAGCAGTACTTC; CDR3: CASSVGTSGGEQYF
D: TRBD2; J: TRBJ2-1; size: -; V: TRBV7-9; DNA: TGTGCCAGCAGCCCCCCGACTAGCGGGGGAGAAACCTACAATGAGCAGTTCTTC; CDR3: CASSPPTSGGETYNEQFF
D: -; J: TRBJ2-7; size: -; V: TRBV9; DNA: TGTGCCAGCAGCGCGGGGACCTACGAGCAGTACTTC; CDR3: CASSAGTYEQYF
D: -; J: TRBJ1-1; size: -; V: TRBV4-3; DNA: TGCGCCAGCAGCCAAGATTTGGTCCGAGAAGGGGGGACTGAAGCTTTCTTT; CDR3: CASSQDLVREGGTEAFF
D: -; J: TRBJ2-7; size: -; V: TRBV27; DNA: TGTGCCAGCAGTTTTTCCGGGGGCTACGAGCAGTACTTC; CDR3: CASSFSGGYEQYF
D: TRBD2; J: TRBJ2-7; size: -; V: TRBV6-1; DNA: TGTGCCAGCACCTTAGCGGGACCCTCCTACGAGCAGTACTTC; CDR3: CASTLAGPSYEQYF
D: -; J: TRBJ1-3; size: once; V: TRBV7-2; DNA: TGTGCCAGCAGCTCGGGACTAAACTCTGGAAACACCATATATTTT; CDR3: CASSSGLNSGNTIYF
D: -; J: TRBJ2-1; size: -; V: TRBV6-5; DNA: TGTGCCAGCCGCTCGGGCGTTAAAACCAATGAGCAGTTCTTC; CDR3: CASRSGVKTNEQFF
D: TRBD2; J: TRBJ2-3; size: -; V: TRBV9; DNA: TGTGCCAGCAGCTCCAGACTAGCGGGAGGGACAGATACGCAGTATTTT; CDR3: CASSSRLAGGTDTQYF
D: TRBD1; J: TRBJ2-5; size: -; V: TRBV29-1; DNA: TGCAGCGCCCTAGGACAGGGGCAGGGAGAGACCCAGTACTTC; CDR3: CSALGQGQGETQYF
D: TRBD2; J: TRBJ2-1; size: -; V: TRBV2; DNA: TGTGCCAGCGGGGCCGGGGCTAGCGGGATGGATGAGCAGTTCTTC; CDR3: CASGAGASGMDEQFF
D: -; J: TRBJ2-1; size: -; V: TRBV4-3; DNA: TGCGCCAGCAGCCAAGATAGGGGGTCCAGAGGCCCCAACAATGAGCAGTTCTTC; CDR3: CASSQDRGSRGPNNEQFF
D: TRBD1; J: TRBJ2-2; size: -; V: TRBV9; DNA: TGTGCCAGCAGCGTAGAGGGTTTGCCAGGGGGAGCCGGGGAGCTGTTTTTT; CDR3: CASSVEGLPGGAGELFF
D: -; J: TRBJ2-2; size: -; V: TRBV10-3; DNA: TGTGCCATCAGTGAGTCGGTTACTAGCATCGACGGGGAGCTGTTTTTT; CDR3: CAISESVTSIDGELFF
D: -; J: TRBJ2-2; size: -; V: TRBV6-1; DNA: TGTGCCGCGGGCCGGCCGAACACCGGGGAGCTGTTTTTT; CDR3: CAAGRPNTGELFF
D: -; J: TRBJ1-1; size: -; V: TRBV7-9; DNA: TGTGCCAGCACCGATTACCGGGGCCCGAACACTGAAGCTTTCTTT; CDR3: CASTDYRGPNTEAFF
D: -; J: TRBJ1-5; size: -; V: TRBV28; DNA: TGTGCCAGCAGTACCACAGGGAATGGTCAGCCCCAGCATTTT; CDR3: CASSTTGNGQPQHF
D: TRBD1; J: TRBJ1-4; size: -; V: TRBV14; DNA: TGTGCCAGCAGCCAAAAGGGGCCAGGGGGCCTAAATGAAAAACTGTTTTTT; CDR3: CASSQKGPGGLNEKLFF